This T cell receptor (beta chain) originates from a study of cytomegalovirus exposure and HLA in healthy donors. The study ran its PCR with 60 Vbeta and 13 Jbeta primers. In the authors' methods: Later, an analysis found tens of millions of unique TCR beta chains, and 9.5 million to 11 million of these were shared. Profiled with immunoSEQ multiplex PCR; TCRdb holds only in-frame clones, not every one. V and J calls and clone size come straight from that table; D and trimming were deduced from the DNA. This sample has around 130,000 clones; about 80% occur once, and the top ten carry 1% to 1.5%. Broader study findings: According to the study, about 180 TCR beta chains were cytomegalovirus-associated. Using a false discovery rate of 0.05, a later analysis showed that approximately 17,000 TCR beta sequences were associated with HLA alleles.

CDR1 and CDR2 (germline): MGHDK, SYGVNS. The trim removed 1 base at V and 7 bases at J, leaving 2 bases unmatched. This CDR3 comprises 15 residues. This clone came up once. Its antigen is not known. The V and J genes are TRBV25-1 and TRBJ1-4, with 11 bases that match TRBD1. The sequencing sample was made of PBMCs. The receptor was derived from a girl aged 2 to 10 in good health and CMV-seronegative. The CDR3 reads CASSEWGTGGEKLFF. The DNA of the CDR3 is TGTGCCAGCAGTGAATGGGGGACAGGGGGTGAAAAACTGTTTTTT.